This T cell receptor beta chain originates from a study of response to subunit inactivated influenza vaccine. Study-wide findings and caveats: A suggestion made by the authors is that each seasonal influenza vaccination recruits few new T cells.

TCRdb redid the calling of the RT-PCR reads with MiXCR, one entry per CDR3 protein. The sample carries a few hundred thousand distinct CDR3 sequences, 21% recorded once. The CDR3 is 14 amino acids. Trimming stripped 8 bases from V and 4 bases from J, with 17 bases between. The germline V gene encodes CDR1 LGHDT and CDR2 YNNKEL (reference sequence). This clonotype was found a few times. The antigen is not known. The sequence was obtained from a man between 50 and 69 years old who received an inactivated influenza vaccine. This sequence joins TRBV3-1 and TRBJ1-1, with D tentatively TRBD1 (5 bases). The sample was PBMCs from blood, taken 21 months after vaccination. The CDR3 DNA reads as TGTGCCAGCGGAATCCAAGGGGTATCCACTGAAGCTTTCTTT. Protein: CASGIQGVSTEAFF.